This T cell receptor beta chain stems from a study of siplizumab effects on memory and regulatory T cells. General observations from the study: Most proliferating CD4+ or CD8+ clones, roughly 80-95%, had no naive or memory assignment.

The CDR3 runs to 16 residues. Trimming removed 4 bases from V and 4 bases from J; junction bases left unmatched: 10. Looked up from germline, CDR1 is SEHNR and CDR2 is FQNEAQ (reference sequence). Per sample, some 10^5 TCR templates were assayed. Method: immunoSEQ multiplex PCR; TCRdb's copy keeps in-frame clones and lacks some. Of some 120,000 clones in the sample, 94% were seen once. As regards this clone: Antigen unknown.

The genes are TRBV7-9 and TRBJ2-7; 10 bases align to TRBD1. This clonotype was obtained from a human donor in good health. The sample taken for sequencing was non-Treg CD4+ T cells sorted from blood. The chain's CDR3 is CASSSTDRGSGYEQYF. The CDR3 DNA reads as TGTGCCAGCAGCTCAACGGACAGGGGGAGCGGGTACGAGCAGTACTTC.